The clone carrying this TCR beta chain was recorded many times. Antigen specificity is unknown. This record belongs to a study of post-analysis software for immune sequencing data. Overall study context: Recorded disease courses covered relapsing-remitting, secondary progressive and progressive-relapsing multiple sclerosis. Some patients had no subtype annotation.

This CDR3 spans 14 amino acids. With 1 base removed from V and 3 bases from J, the gap between germline ends came to 10 bases. Germline V gene data show CDR1 as SGHRS and CDR2 as YFSETQ. Findings and limits, study-wide: Analysis by F measure revealed that same-batch samples clustered strongly together. People with multiple sclerosis had a significantly lower normalized Chao1 diversity than controls did. Patients carried roughly 5 TRBV segments more frequently than controls did, and TRBV5-6, TRBV5-1 and TRBV20-1 were among them.

cDNA libraries of TCR beta carried unique molecular identifiers. TCRdb reprocessed the PCR reads via MiXCR and lists one record per CDR3 protein. The data show about 260,000 distinct CDR3 sequences, 35% to 40% seen once. The V and J genes are TRBV5-1 and TRBJ2-5; tentatively, D is TRBD2 (5 bases). This sequence was found in a girl between 5 and 17 years old with multiple sclerosis. The sequencing sample was made of blood. The CDR3 spells CASSLTSSEETQYF. The CDR3 nucleotides are TGCGCCAGCAGCTTGACTAGTTCTGAAGAGACCCAGTACTTC.